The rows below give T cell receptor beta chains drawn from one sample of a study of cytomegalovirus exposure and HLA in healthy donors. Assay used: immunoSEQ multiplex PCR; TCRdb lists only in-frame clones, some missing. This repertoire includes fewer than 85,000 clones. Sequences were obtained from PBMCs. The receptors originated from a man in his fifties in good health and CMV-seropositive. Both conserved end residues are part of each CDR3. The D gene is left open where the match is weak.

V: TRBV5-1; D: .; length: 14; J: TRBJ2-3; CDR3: CASSTPFRGDTQYF; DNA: TGCGCCAGCAGCACCCCGTTCAGGGGAGATACGCAGTATTTT
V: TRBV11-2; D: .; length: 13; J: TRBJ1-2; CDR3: CASSREQGQGYTF; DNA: TGTGCCAGCAGCCGGGAACAGGGACAAGGCTACACCTTC
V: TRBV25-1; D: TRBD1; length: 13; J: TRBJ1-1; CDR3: CAASQGVNTEAFF; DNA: TGTGCCGCCTCCCAGGGGGTTAACACTGAAGCTTTCTTT
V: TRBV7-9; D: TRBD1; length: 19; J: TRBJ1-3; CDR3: CASSPLRGQAESSGNTIYF; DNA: TGTGCCAGCAGCCCCCTACGCGGACAGGCCGAGAGCTCTGGAAACACCATATATTTT
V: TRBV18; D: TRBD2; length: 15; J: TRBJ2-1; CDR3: CASSEGGVRDNEQFF; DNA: TGTGCCAGCTCAGAGGGAGGGGTGCGGGACAATGAGCAGTTCTTC
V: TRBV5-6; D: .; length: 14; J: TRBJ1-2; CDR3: CASSPRQLGYGYTF; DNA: TGTGCCAGCAGCCCCCGACAGCTCGGCTATGGCTACACCTTC
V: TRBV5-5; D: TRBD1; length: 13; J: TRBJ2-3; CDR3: CASRLTGGDTQYF; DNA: TGTGCCAGCAGATTGACAGGGGGAGATACGCAGTATTTT
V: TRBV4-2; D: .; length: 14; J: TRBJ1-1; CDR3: CASSQDLVGTEAFF; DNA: TGTGCCAGCAGCCAAGATCTAGTGGGCACTGAAGCTTTCTTT
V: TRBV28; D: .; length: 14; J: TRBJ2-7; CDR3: CASSSSLGLREQYF; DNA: TGTGCCAGCAGCTCTTCCCTGGGACTTCGGGAGCAGTACTTC
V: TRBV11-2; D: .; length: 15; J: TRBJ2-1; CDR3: CASSLSGTYSNEQFF; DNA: TGTGCCAGCAGCTTATCCGGGACTTACTCGAATGAGCAGTTCTTC
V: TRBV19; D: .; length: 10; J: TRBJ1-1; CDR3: CASRSTEAFF; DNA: TGTGCCAGTCGGTCCACTGAAGCTTTCTTT
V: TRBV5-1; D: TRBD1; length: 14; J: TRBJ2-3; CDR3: CASSTGQGPDTQYF; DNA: TGCGCCAGCAGCACTGGACAGGGACCAGATACGCAGTATTTT
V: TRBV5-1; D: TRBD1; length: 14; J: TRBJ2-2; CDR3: CASSFNRGSGELFF; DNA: TGCGCCAGCAGTTTTAACAGGGGGTCCGGGGAGCTGTTTTTT
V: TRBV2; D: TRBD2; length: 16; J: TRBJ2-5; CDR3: CASSVWRAGVQETQYF; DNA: TGTGCCAGCAGTGTATGGCGAGCGGGGGTACAAGAGACCCAGTACTTC
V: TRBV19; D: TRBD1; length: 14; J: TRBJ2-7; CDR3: CASSIEQGMYEQYF; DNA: TGTGCCAGTAGTATTGAACAGGGGATGTACGAGCAGTACTTC
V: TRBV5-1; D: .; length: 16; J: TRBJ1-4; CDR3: CASSLKGHNGGEKLFF; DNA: TGCGCCAGCAGCTTGAAGGGACACAATGGAGGCGAAAAACTGTTTTTT
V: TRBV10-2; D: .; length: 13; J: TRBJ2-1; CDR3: CASQEGRYNEQFF; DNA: TGCGCCAGTCAGGAGGGTCGCTACAATGAGCAGTTCTTC
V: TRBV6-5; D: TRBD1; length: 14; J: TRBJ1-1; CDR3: CASSSGTGATEAFF; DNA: TGTGCCAGCAGTTCCGGGACAGGGGCCACTGAAGCTTTCTTT
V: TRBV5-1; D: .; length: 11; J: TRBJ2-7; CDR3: CASSALAEQYF; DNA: TGCGCCAGCAGCGCCCTGGCCGAGCAGTACTTC
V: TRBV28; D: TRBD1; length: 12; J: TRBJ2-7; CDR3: CASSSPGGEQYF; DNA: TGTGCCAGCAGTTCCCCAGGGGGCGAGCAGTACTTC
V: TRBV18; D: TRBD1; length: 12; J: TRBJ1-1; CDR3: CASSLDRGRAFF; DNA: TGTGCCAGCTCACTTGACAGGGGCCGAGCTTTCTTT
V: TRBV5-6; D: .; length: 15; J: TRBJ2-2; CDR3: CASSLGHLEAGELFF; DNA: TGTGCCAGCAGCTTGGGGCATCTGGAGGCCGGGGAGCTGTTTTTT
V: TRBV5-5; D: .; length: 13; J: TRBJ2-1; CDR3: CASSPGLYNEQFF; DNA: TGTGCCAGCAGCCCCGGACTTTACAATGAGCAGTTCTTC
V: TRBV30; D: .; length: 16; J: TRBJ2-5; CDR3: CAWSPFGRDKQETQYF; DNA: TGTGCCTGGAGTCCTTTCGGCAGGGACAAACAAGAGACCCAGTACTTC
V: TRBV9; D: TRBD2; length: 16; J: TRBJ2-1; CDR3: CASSVGGGSSYNEQFF; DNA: TGTGCCAGCAGCGTAGGGGGCGGGAGCTCCTACAATGAGCAGTTCTTC
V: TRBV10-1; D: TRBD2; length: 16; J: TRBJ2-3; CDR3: CASSESIGLAADTQYF; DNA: TGCGCCAGCAGTGAGTCGATCGGACTAGCAGCAGATACGCAGTATTTT
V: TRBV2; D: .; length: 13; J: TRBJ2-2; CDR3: CASSVTGTGELFF; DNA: TGTGCCAGCAGCGTAACAGGGACCGGGGAGCTGTTTTTT
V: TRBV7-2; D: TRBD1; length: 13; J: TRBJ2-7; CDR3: CASSLEGRGIQYF; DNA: TGTGCCAGCAGCTTAGAGGGCAGGGGGATCCAATACTTC
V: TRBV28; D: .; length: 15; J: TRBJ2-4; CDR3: CASSPGELAKNIQYF; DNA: TGTGCCAGCAGCCCCGGGGAACTAGCCAAAAACATTCAGTACTTC
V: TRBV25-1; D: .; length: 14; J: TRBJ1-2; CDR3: CASSELGGVPGYTF; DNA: TGTGCCAGCAGTGAATTAGGGGGAGTCCCCGGCTACACCTTC
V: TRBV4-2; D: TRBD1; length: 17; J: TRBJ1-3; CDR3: CASSQDSGTGHGNTIYF; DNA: TGTGCCAGCAGCCAAGATTCTGGGACAGGGCATGGAAACACCATATATTTT
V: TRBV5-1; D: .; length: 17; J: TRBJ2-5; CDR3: CASSWGLPDPLEETQYF; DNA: TGCGCCAGCAGCTGGGGGCTTCCAGACCCCCTGGAGGAGACCCAGTACTTC
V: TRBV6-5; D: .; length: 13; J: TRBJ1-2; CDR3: CAISSEGDYGYTF; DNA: TGTGCCATCTCCTCCGAGGGGGATTATGGCTACACCTTC
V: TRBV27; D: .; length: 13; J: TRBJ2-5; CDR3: CASSVRVEETQYF; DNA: TGTGCCAGCAGTGTCAGGGTTGAAGAGACCCAGTACTTC
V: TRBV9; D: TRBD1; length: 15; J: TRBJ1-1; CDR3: CASSAWTGRHTEAFF; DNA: TGTGCCAGCAGCGCGTGGACAGGGAGACACACTGAAGCTTTCTTT
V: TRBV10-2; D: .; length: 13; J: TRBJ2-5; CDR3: CASREGLQETQYF; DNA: TGCGCCAGCAGAGAGGGGCTCCAAGAGACCCAGTACTTC
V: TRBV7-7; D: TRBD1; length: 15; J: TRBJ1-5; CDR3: CASSPTRDSNQPQHF; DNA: TGTGCCAGCAGCCCCACCCGGGACAGTAATCAGCCCCAGCATTTT
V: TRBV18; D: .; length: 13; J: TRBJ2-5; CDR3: CASSPVGSETQYF; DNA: TGTGCCAGCTCACCAGTAGGGAGCGAGACCCAGTACTTC
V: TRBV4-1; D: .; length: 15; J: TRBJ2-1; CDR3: CASSQEANPYNEQFF; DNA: TGCGCCAGCAGCCAAGAGGCCAACCCCTACAATGAGCAGTTCTTC
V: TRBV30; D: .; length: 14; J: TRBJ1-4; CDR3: CAWSLTLGQEKLFF; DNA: TGTGCCTGGAGCTTGACCCTGGGGCAGGAAAAACTGTTTTTT
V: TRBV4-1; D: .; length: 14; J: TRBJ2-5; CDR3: CASSPIGGEETQYF; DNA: TGCGCCAGCAGCCCAATAGGGGGGGAAGAGACCCAGTACTTC
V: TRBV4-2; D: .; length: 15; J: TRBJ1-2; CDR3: CASSQDAMSEGGYTF; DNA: TGTGCCAGCAGCCAAGATGCAATGTCAGAGGGTGGCTACACCTTC